The clone carrying this T cell receptor beta chain was seen more than once but under ten times. The antigen is unknown. This entry is derived from a study of T cell responses to AZD1222 COVID-19 vaccine. Study information: Investigators merged groups given second doses at roughly 4 or roughly 12 weeks. Study-level results: Regions left unmutated in variants are reportedly the target of nearly half of spike-specific TCRs. Clonal diversity was possibly underestimated; the donors were predominantly white British and more often female.

CDR3 length: 14 residues. Germline values: CDR1 SQVTM, CDR2 ANQGSEA. Trimming took 2 bases from V and 0 from J, leaving 8 bases between them. The table came from immunoSEQ multiplex PCR; TCRdb's copy has only in-frame clones and leaves some out. The sample shows 100,000 to 150,000 clones, 94% of them seen only once. The sample was peripheral blood, taken on day 0 of AZD1222 vaccination. The V and J genes are TRBV29-1 and TRBJ1-3, with D possibly matching TRBD1 (6 bases). This TCR derives from an adult in good health. CDR3 sequence: CSVEYRDSGNTIYF. CDR3 nucleotides: TGCAGCGTTGAATACAGGGACTCTGGAAACACCATATATTTT. The variable domain in full, completed from reference TRBV29-1 and TRBJ1-3, reads SAVISQKPSRDICQRGTSLTIQCQVDSQVTMMFWYRQQPGQSLTLIATANQGSEATYESGFVIDKFPISRPNLTFSTLTVSNMSPEDSSIYLCSVEYRDSGNTIYFGEGSWLTVV.